What follows describes a single TCR beta chain. Its antigen is not identified. Germline-derived CDR1 and CDR2 are LNHDA and SQIVND (reference sequence). The CDR3 sequence is 15 residues long. Deletions cut 6 bases from V and 4 bases from J, with 18 bases between. This sample was taken from a study of cytomegalovirus exposure and HLA in healthy donors. Points from the study as a whole: Presence/absence analyses assumed roughly uniform sequencing depth across donors. Some highly shared sequence variants likely arose as a pipeline artifact.

Researchers ran the PCR with 60 Vbeta and 13 Jbeta primers. The protocol was immunoSEQ multiplex PCR, while the TCRdb copy is restricted to in-frame clones and leaves out a portion. Altogether about 93,000 clones are present, roughly 79% being singletons, with the ten largest covering over 0.5%. The sample taken for sequencing was PBMCs. This receptor was identified in a man aged 30-40 years in good health and CMV-seronegative. The V call is TRBV19, the J call TRBJ1-2, with D perhaps TRBD1 (6 bases). The CDR3 is CASRKQGQLGYGYTF. The CDR3 DNA follows: TGTGCCAGTAGGAAACAGGGTCAACTTGGCTATGGCTACACCTTC.